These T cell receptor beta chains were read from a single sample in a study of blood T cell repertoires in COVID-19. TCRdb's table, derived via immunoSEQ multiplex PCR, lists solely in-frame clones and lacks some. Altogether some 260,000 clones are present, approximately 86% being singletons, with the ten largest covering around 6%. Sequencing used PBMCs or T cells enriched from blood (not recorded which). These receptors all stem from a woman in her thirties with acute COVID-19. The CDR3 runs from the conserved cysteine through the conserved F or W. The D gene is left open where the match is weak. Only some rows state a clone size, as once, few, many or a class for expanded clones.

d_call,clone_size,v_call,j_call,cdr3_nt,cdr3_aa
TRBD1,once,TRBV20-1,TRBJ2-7,TGCAGTGCTAGTAACCCAGGGGGCTCCTACGAGCAGTACTTC,CSASNPGGSYEQYF
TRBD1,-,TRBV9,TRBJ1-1,TGTGCCAGCAGCGTAGGAACAGGGGGCTTTACTGAAGCTTTCTTT,CASSVGTGGFTEAFF
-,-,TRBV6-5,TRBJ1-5,TGTGCCAGCAGACCCGGACAGCAGCCCCAGCATTTT,CASRPGQQPQHF
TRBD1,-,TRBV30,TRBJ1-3,TGTGCCTGGGGACAGGGTTTAGGAAACACCATATATTTT,CAWGQGLGNTIYF
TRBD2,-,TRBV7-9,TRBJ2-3,TGTGCCAGCAGCGCCGGGACTAGCGGGAGGATAAGCACAGATACGCAGTATTTT,CASSAGTSGRISTDTQYF
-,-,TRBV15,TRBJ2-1,TGTGCCACCAGCTCCAACACAGGGGACTATGAGCAGTTCTTC,CATSSNTGDYEQFF
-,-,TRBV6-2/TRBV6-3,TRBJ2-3,TGTGCCAGCAGCAATGGGCTCGGCACAGATACGCAGTATTTT,CASSNGLGTDTQYF
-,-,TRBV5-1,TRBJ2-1,TGCGCCAGCAGCTTCCAGGGATACTACAATGAGCAGTTCTTC,CASSFQGYYNEQFF
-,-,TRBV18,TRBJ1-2,TGTGCCAGCTCACCACCATCCCTTAACTATGGCTACACCTTC,CASSPPSLNYGYTF
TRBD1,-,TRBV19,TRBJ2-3,TGTGCCAGTAGTGGGACAGGGGGCAGTGGATCAGATACGCAGTATTTT,CASSGTGGSGSDTQYF
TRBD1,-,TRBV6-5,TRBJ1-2,TGTGCCAGCAGTCACAGGAGGACAGGTCTCTATGGCTACACCTTC,CASSHRRTGLYGYTF
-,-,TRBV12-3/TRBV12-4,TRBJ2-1,TGTGCCAGCGCGCGACAGAATGAGCAGTTCTTC,CASARQNEQFF
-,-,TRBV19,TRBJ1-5,TGTGCCAACAACCCGCGGGGCGCCCATAGCAATCAGCCCCAGCATTTT,CANNPRGAHSNQPQHF
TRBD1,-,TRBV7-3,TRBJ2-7,TGTGCCAGCAGCAGCGGGGACAGGGGGGCCGAGCAGTACTTC,CASSSGDRGAEQYF
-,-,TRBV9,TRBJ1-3,TGTGCCAGCAGCGCCGCGAGCACAGGAGTCTCTGGAAACACCATATATTTT,CASSAASTGVSGNTIYF
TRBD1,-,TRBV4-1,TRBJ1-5,TGCGCCAGCAGCCAAGACCGGGACAGAAATCAGCCCCAGCATTTT,CASSQDRDRNQPQHF
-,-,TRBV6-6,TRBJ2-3,TGTGCCAGCAGCCACCAGGGTGCAGATACGCAGTATTTT,CASSHQGADTQYF
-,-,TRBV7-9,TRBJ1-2,TGTGCCAGCGCTCCGGGACACAAACCCGGCTATGGCTACACCTTC,CASAPGHKPGYGYTF
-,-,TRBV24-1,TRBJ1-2,TGTGCCACCAGTGATTTAAAATCCGCAGAGCGACCGGGTGGCTACACCTTC,CATSDLKSAERPGGYTF
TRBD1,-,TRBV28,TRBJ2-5,TGTGCCAGCAGTTTAACACGGACAGGGGGGTACCAAGAGACCCAGTACTTC,CASSLTRTGGYQETQYF
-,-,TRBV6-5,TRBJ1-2,TGTGCCAGCAGCCGTTCCGTTAACTATGGCTACACCTTC,CASSRSVNYGYTF
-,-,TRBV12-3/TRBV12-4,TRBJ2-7,TGTGCCAGCAGTTTCGTATCCTACGAGCAGTACTTC,CASSFVSYEQYF
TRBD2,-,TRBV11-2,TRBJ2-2,TGTGCCAGCAGCCAAGGACTAGCGGGGGTTTTCGGGGAGCTGTTTTTT,CASSQGLAGVFGELFF
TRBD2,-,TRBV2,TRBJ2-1,TGTGCCAGCAGTGAGCAACTAGCGGGGCCGTACAATGAGCAGTTCTTC,CASSEQLAGPYNEQFF
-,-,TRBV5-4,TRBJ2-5,TGTGCCAGCAGCTCTAAAGCAGGGTTCCAAGAGACCCAGTACTTC,CASSSKAGFQETQYF
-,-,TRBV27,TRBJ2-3,TGTGCCAGCAGGGGGGGTACCCCCACAGATACGCAGTATTTT,CASRGGTPTDTQYF
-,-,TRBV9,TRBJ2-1,TGTGCCAGCAGCGTAGGGACAGCCTACAATGAGCAGTTCTTC,CASSVGTAYNEQFF
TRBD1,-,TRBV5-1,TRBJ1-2,TGCGCCAGCAGCCTGACAGGGGGCGAGCGCACCTATGGCTACACCTTC,CASSLTGGERTYGYTF
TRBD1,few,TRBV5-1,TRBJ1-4,TGCGCCAGCAGCCTCGACGACAGGGGGCCTAAGACTAATGAAAAACTGTTTTTT,CASSLDDRGPKTNEKLFF
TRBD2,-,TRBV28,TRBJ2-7,TGTGCCAGCAGTCGGACTAGCGGGGGGGCGAGTGAGCAGTACTTC,CASSRTSGGASEQYF
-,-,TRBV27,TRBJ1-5,TGTGCCAGCAGTTCCCAACAGGGTGGCAATCAGCCCCAGCATTTT,CASSSQQGGNQPQHF
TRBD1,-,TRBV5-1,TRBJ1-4,TGCGCCAGCAGCTGGACAGGGGTTGTGGCTAATGAAAAACTGTTTTTT,CASSWTGVVANEKLFF
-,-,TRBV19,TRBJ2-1,TGTGCCAGTACTCAAACGGAGGCTAAAGAGCAGTTCTTC,CASTQTEAKEQFF
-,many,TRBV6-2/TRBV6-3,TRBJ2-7,TGTGCCAGCAGCGCACAATCCTACGAGCAGTACTTC,CASSAQSYEQYF
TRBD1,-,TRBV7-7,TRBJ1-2,TGTGCTAGCAGCCCAATTACAGGGGCCTATGGCTACACCTTC,CASSPITGAYGYTF
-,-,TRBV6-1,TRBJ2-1,TGTGCCAGCAGTGAGGAGGGGCTCCGATACAATGAGCAGTTCTTC,CASSEEGLRYNEQFF
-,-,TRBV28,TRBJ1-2,TGTGCCAGCAGAGAAACTCGCTATGGCTACACCTTC,CASRETRYGYTF
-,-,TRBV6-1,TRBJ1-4,TGTGCCAGCAGTGAAGCCCCCCGGGAAAAACTGTTTTTT,CASSEAPREKLFF
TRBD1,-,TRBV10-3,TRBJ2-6,TGTGCCACGGGACAGGGGGCAGGGGCCAACGTCCTGACTTTC,CATGQGAGANVLTF